This T cell receptor beta chain was documented in a study of cytomegalovirus exposure and HLA in healthy donors. The repertoire was sequenced with immunoSEQ multiplex PCR; TCRdb's copy has only in-frame clones and lacks some. The top ten hold less than 1.5% of the sample, which has 200,000 to 300,000 clones, around 86% seen once. Germline CDR1 reads MNHNS; CDR2 reads SASEGT. This CDR3 contains 17 residues. V dropped 4 bases and J dropped 0; count of bases not matched to a gene: 11. The sequence was obtained from a woman aged 30 to 39 in good health and CMV-seropositive. The chain joins TRBV6-1 to TRBJ2-5, with TRBD2 matching 7 bases. Sequenced: PBMCs. The CDR3 DNA is TGTGCCAGCAGTGTGCCAGCGGGGAAAGCCAACCAAGAGACCCAGTACTTC. It specifies CASSVPAGKANQETQYF.